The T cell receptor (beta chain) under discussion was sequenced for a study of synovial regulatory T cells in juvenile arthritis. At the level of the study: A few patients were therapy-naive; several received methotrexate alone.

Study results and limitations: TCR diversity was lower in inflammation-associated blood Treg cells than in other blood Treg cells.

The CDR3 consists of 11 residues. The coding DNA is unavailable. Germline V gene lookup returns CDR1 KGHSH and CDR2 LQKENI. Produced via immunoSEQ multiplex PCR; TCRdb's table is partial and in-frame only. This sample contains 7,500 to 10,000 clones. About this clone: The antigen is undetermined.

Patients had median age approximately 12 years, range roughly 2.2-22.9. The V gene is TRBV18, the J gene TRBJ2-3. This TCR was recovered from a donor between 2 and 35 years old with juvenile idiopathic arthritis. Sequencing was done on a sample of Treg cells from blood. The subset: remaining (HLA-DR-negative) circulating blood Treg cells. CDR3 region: CASSPGDTQYF.